There are a few counts of the clone carrying this T cell receptor beta chain. Antigen specificity is unknown. CDR3 length: 12 amino acids. Trimming left V 3 bases short and J 10 bases short, with 9 bases between. Germline CDR1 KGHDR, CDR2 SFDVKD. The data derive from a study of response to subunit inactivated influenza vaccine. Study-level points and caveats: Every seasonal influenza vaccination brings in few new T cells, the authors suggested.

One entry per CDR3 protein, called by TCRdb with MiXCR from the RT-PCR reads. The table lists more than 700,000 distinct CDR3 sequences, approximately 21% of them singletons, with 10% to 13% in the top ten. V and J are TRBV24-1 and TRBJ2-1; D remains unclear. The source material was PBMCs from blood, sampled more than 4 days after vaccination. This clonotype was sampled from a man between 50 and 59 years old who received an inactivated influenza vaccine. For the CDR3, the DNA is TGTGCCACCAGTGATCCGTTACGCGAGCAGTTCTTC. It is translated as CATSDPLREQFF.